This section outlines one T cell receptor beta chain sequence together with its context. CDR1 SGHKS and CDR2 YYEKEE come from the germline V gene (reference sequence). Trimming stripped 8 bases from V and 9 bases from J, with 15 bases between. The CDR3 spans 12 residues. The sample belongs to a study of control samples from healthy donors and cancer patients. Only in-frame clones appear in the TCRdb table, and some are missing; sequencing was by immunoSEQ multiplex PCR. This table holds approximately 100,000 clones, under 90% found once. The V gene is TRBV5-5, the J gene TRBJ2-1; D is unresolved. Sequencing was carried out using blood. The sequence derives from a woman between 40 and 50 years old in good health. CDR3 protein: CASHYSQAEQFF. DNA of the CDR3: TGTGCCAGTCACTACTCACAAGCTGAGCAGTTCTTC. The complete variable domain, with remaining parts taken from reference TRBV5-5 and TRBJ2-1, reads DAGVTQSPTHLIKTRGQQVTLRCSPISGHKSVSWYQQVLGQGPQFIFQYYEKEERGRGNFPDRFSARQFPNYSSELNVNALLLGDSALYLCASHYSQAEQFFGPGTRLTVL.